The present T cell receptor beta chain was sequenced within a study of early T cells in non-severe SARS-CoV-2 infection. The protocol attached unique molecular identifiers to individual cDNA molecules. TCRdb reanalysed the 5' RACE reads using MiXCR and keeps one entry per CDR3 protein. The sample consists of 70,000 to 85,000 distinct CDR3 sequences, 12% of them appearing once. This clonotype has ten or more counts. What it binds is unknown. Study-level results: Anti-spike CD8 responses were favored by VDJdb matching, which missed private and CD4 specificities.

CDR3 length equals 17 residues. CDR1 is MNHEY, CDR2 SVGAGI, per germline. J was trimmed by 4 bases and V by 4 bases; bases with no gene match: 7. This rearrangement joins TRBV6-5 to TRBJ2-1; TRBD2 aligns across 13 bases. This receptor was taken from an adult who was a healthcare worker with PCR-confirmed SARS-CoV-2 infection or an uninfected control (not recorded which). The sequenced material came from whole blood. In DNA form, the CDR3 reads TGTGCCAGCAGTTCCAGGACTAGCGGGAGAGTATACAATGAGCAGTTCTTC. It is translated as CASSSRTSGRVYNEQFF.